The 27 T cell receptor beta chains in this list originate from one sample, sequenced in a study of blood T cell repertoires in COVID-19. The data were produced by immunoSEQ multiplex PCR, yet TCRdb's version contains in-frame clones alone and is incomplete. Of about 120,000 clones in the sample, around 83% were seen once. The sample consisted of PBMCs or T cells enriched from blood (not recorded which). All receptors come from a woman younger than 45 who had recovered from COVID-19.

The chain uses TRBV6-2 or TRBV6-3 and TRBJ2-1; TRBD1 agrees at 9 bases. The germline gives CDR1 MNHEY, CDR2 SVGEGT. Unmatched junction bases numbered 13, after V lost 6 bases and J lost 7 bases. The CDR3 length is 16 residues. The CDR3 reads CASSHFGQGSGNEQFF. CDR3 nucleotide sequence: TGTGCCAGCAGCCATTTCGGACAGGGGTCGGGAAATGAGCAGTTCTTC.

The CDR3 nucleotides read TGTGCCTGGACGGGACAGGGGGGCTATAATTCACCCCTCCACTTT. This codes for CAWTGQGGYNSPLHF. V is TRBV30 and J is TRBJ1-6; 11 nucleotides agree with TRBD1. This CDR3 has 15 residues. With V trimmed by 4 bases and J by 3 bases, 2 bases remained unmatched. Germline CDR1 GTSNPN, CDR2 SVGIG (reference sequence).

The V gene is TRBV13, the J gene TRBJ2-3, with 8 bases that match TRBD2. J lost 0 bases, V lost 4 bases, and 9 bases had no gene match. Germline V gene sequence: CDR1 PRHDT, CDR2 FYEKMQ (reference sequence). This CDR3 spans 17 amino acids. The CDR3 nucleotides read TGTGCCAGCAGCTCACCTGCGGGAGGTCGAAGCACAGATACGCAGTATTTT. Translated, it gives CASSSPAGGRSTDTQYF. The whole variable domain, remainder taken from reference TRBV13 and TRBJ2-3, is AAGVIQSPRHLIKEKRETATLKCYPIPRHDTVYWYQQGPGQDPQFLISFYEKMQSDKGSIPDRFSAQQFSDYHSELNMSSLELGDSALYFCASSSPAGGRSTDTQYFGPGTRLTVL.

The gene calls are TRBV12-3 or TRBV12-4 and TRBJ1-4, with D hard to call. Trimming stripped 5 bases from V and 5 bases from J, with 9 bases between. The CDR3 sequence is 13 residues long. The CDR3 is CASSPQLNEKLFF. CDR3 nucleotide sequence: TGTGCCAGCAGTCCTCAGTTGAATGAAAAACTGTTTTTT.

This clone was seen more than once but under ten times. V gene TRBV5-6 combines with J gene TRBJ1-1; D unresolved. Germline CDR1 reads SGHDT; CDR2 reads YYEEEE. This CDR3 has 12 amino acids. V gave up 1 base and J gave up 6 bases, with 7 bases separating them. CDR3 in DNA: TGTGCCAGCAGCTTGAGAGAGGCTGAAGCTTTCTTT. Its protein product is CASSLREAEAFF.

This sequence joins TRBV18 and TRBJ2-1, with 9 bases identical to TRBD2. Germline V gives CDR1 KGHSH, CDR2 LQKENI. The CDR3 has 15 amino acids. V lost 3 bases and J lost 6; bases outside the gene matches: 6. In nucleotides, the CDR3 is TGTGCCAGCTCACCGGCGACTAGCGGCGTCAATGAGCAGTTCTTC. The encoded protein is CASSPATSGVNEQFF. Full variable domain (remainder filled in from reference TRBV18 and TRBJ2-1): NAGVMQNPRHLVRRRGQEARLRCSPMKGHSHVYWYRQLPEEGLKFMVYLQKENIIDESGMPKERFSAEFPKEGPSILRIQQVVRGDSAAYFCASSPATSGVNEQFFGPGTRLTVL.

The chain joins TRBV24-1 to TRBJ2-3; 9 bases are a match to TRBD2. CDR3 length equals 14 residues. Germline V CDR1 and CDR2: KGHDR, SFDVKD. V gave up 9 bases and J gave up 5 bases; unmatched junction bases: 8. CDR3 protein: CATGASGKVDTQYF. CDR3 nucleotide sequence: TGTGCCACCGGAGCTAGCGGGAAGGTAGATACGCAGTATTTT.

This sequence joins TRBV7-8 and TRBJ1-1; 7 bases are shared with TRBD1. The CDR3 totals 17 residues. Germline trimming cut 4 bases from V and 6 bases from J; bases unmatched to any gene: 17. Germline CDR1 and CDR2: SGHVS and FQNEAQ. CDR3 sequence reads: CASSSLRGPPKVPEAFF. Written as DNA, the CDR3 is TGTGCCAGCAGCTCCTTAAGGGGGCCCCCGAAGGTCCCTGAAGCTTTCTTT. Based on the CDR3 plus reference TRBV7-8 and TRBJ1-1, the full variable domain is GAGVSQSPRYKVAKRGQDVALRCDPISGHVSLFWYQQALGQGPEFLTYFQNEAQLDKSGLPSDRFFAERPEGSVSTLKIQRTQQEDSAVYLCASSSLRGPPKVPEAFFGQGTRLTVV.

This clone has a handful of counts. V is TRBV7-8 and J is TRBJ2-2, with TRBD2 as a possible D gene (6 bases). The CDR3 sequence is 15 residues long. Trimming stripped 3 bases from V and 3 bases from J, with 11 bases between. Germline loops: CDR1 SGHVS, CDR2 FQNEAQ. The CDR3 here is CASSFRWGDTGELFF. CDR3 nucleotides: TGTGCCAGCAGCTTTCGTTGGGGGGACACCGGGGAGCTGTTTTTT.

The rearrangement links TRBV19 to TRBJ2-1; 10 positions match TRBD2. V lost 7 bases and J lost 11; bases outside the gene matches: 14. The CDR3 totals 15 residues. Germline loops: CDR1 LNHDA, CDR2 SQIVND (reference sequence). For the CDR3, the DNA is TGTGCCAGTACCACAATCCCTCTAGCGGGAGTCCAGCAGTTCTTC. It encodes CASTTIPLAGVQQFF.

CDR3 nucleotide sequence: TGCGCCAGCAGTGGAGCGGTACTTCCCTACAATGAGCAGTTCTTC. Its translation: CASSGAVLPYNEQFF. The chain employs TRBV10-1 and TRBJ2-1; D is perhaps TRBD2 (5 bases). This CDR3 comprises 15 residues. Germline V gene sequence: CDR1 WNHNN, CDR2 SYGVQD (reference sequence). The V end lost 4 bases, the J end lost 2 bases, and 12 bases lay between the germline ends.

CDR3 region: CASSQQGTGGLSYTF. The CDR3, as DNA: TGTGCCAGCAGCCAGCAAGGGACAGGCGGCCTGAGCTACACCTTC. The chain carries TRBV4-2 and TRBJ1-2; 8 bases map to TRBD1. V trimming: 3 bases; J trimming: 9 bases; junction bases outside the gene matches: 12. CDR3 size: 15 residues. In germline, CDR1 is LGHNA, CDR2 YNFKEQ.

This clone has more than one count but fewer than ten. The J gene is TRBJ1-2, the V gene TRBV5-4; 10 bases line up with TRBD1. The germline gives CDR1 SGHNT, CDR2 YYREEE (reference sequence). J was trimmed by 4 bases and V by 4 bases; bases with no gene match: 4. The CDR3 totals 14 residues. CDR3 bases: TGTGCCAGCAGCCCGGACAGGGGGGCCTATGGCTACACCTTC. This codes for CASSPDRGAYGYTF.

This clone was detected once. This chain connects TRBV28 to TRBJ2-1; 10 bases agree with TRBD2. CDR3 size: 16 residues. The germline V gene has CDR1 MDHEN and CDR2 SYDVKM. V gave up 6 bases and J gave up 0 bases; unmatched junction bases: 5. CDR3 region: CASRGTSADSYNEQFF. The DNA of the CDR3 is TGTGCCAGCAGGGGGACTAGCGCCGACTCCTACAATGAGCAGTTCTTC.

This chain connects TRBV30 to TRBJ1-2, with 8 bases aligning to TRBD1. V shed 2 bases, J shed 5 bases, and the junction held 10 bases outside the gene matches. This CDR3 spans 15 amino acids. CDR1 is GTSNPN and CDR2 is SVGIG in the germline V gene (reference sequence). The CDR3 bases are TGTGCCTGGAGTTCTAGCCTCAGGGGGCCTTATGGCTACACCTTC. This codes for CAWSSSLRGPYGYTF.

The chain couples TRBV10-2 to TRBJ2-1; 10 bases map to TRBD2. Unmatched junction bases numbered 10, after V lost 6 bases and J lost 8 bases. The V gene's germline CDR1 is WSHSY and CDR2 SAAADI. The CDR3 loop spans 15 amino acids. The CDR3 DNA sequence: TGCGCCAGCAGGTATCTAGCGGGAGTCGCAGATGAGCAGTTCTTC. As protein: CASRYLAGVADEQFF.

This chain uses TRBV10-3 with TRBJ2-4, with D possibly TRBD1 on 6 matching bases. Trimming cost V 11 bases and J 6 bases, with 17 bases left between them. The CDR3 is 13 residues long. CDR1 and CDR2 (germline): ENHRY, SYGVKD. The CDR3 sequence is CAGSAGGGNIQYF. Here the CDR3 DNA reads TGTGCCGGGTCAGCTGGGGGCGGAAACATTCAGTACTTC.

This sequence joins TRBV28 and TRBJ1-4, with D unclear. Between the trimmed V and J ends, which lost 6 bases and 7 bases, there was a span of 12 bases. The CDR3 is 13 residues long. Germline V gene sequence: CDR1 MDHEN, CDR2 SYDVKM. The CDR3 region is CASSPDMLEKLFF. Here the CDR3 DNA reads TGTGCCAGCAGCCCCGACATGCTTGAAAAACTGTTTTTT.

The chain recombines TRBV4-1 with TRBJ2-7; 8 positions agree with TRBD2. Looked up from germline, CDR1 is MGHRA and CDR2 is YSYEKL. The CDR3 is made up of 15 amino acids. J gave up 6 bases and V 2 bases, and 9 bases lay outside the gene matches. The CDR3 here is CASSQSRGLVGEQYF. Here the CDR3 DNA reads TGCGCCAGCAGCCAATCACGGGGACTAGTCGGCGAGCAGTACTTC.

Here the CDR3 reads CATSEGQGENTIYF. In DNA, the CDR3 is TGTGCCACCAGTGAAGGACAGGGGGAAAACACCATATATTTT. The chain recombines TRBV24-1 with TRBJ1-3; 10 nucleotides match TRBD1. The junction had 2 bases not matched to a gene; V was cut back by 4 bases and J by 6 bases. The germline CDR1 and CDR2 sequences are KGHDR and SFDVKD. This CDR3 has 14 residues.

The chain employs TRBV7-2 and TRBJ1-5; 7 bases are a match to TRBD1. Trimming cost V 4 bases and J 6 bases; bases outside gene matches: 6. The CDR3 is 14 amino acids. CDR1 SGHTA and CDR2 FQGNSA come from the germline V gene. CDR3 loop: CASSSGTAIQPQHF. The CDR3 DNA reads as TGTGCCAGCAGCTCCGGGACAGCTATTCAGCCCCAGCATTTT. Using reference TRBV7-2 and TRBJ1-5 for the parts outside the CDR3, the full variable domain is GAGVSQSPSNKVTEKGKDVELRCDPISGHTALYWYRQSLGQGLEFLIYFQGNSAPDKSGLPSDRFSAERTGGSVSTLTIQRTQQEDSAVYLCASSSGTAIQPQHFGDGTRLSIL.

The chain employs TRBV19 and TRBJ1-2; D remains ambiguous. The CDR3 totals 12 residues. Germline assignment: CDR1 LNHDA and CDR2 SQIVND (reference sequence). Trimming left V 5 bases short and J 8 bases short, with 12 bases between. This CDR3 is CASSGEAVGYTF. DNA of the CDR3: TGTGCCAGTAGTGGGGAGGCAGTCGGCTACACCTTC.

This clone turned up a few times. The junction differs from germline at one of its ends, possibly a read error. The genes are TRBV7-7 and TRBJ2-1; 9 bases line up with TRBD1. CDR1 and CDR2 (germline): SSHAT, FNYEAQ (reference sequence). The CDR3 is 15 amino acids. The CDR3 DNA follows: TGTGCTAGCAGCACAGGGACAGGGAAGAGTAATGAGCAGTTCTTC. Encoded protein: CASSTGTGKSNEQFF.

This chain uses TRBV18 with TRBJ2-5; D is uncertain. The CDR3 totals 15 residues. CDR1 and CDR2 (germline): KGHSH, LQKENI. V lost 6 bases and J 0 bases, leaving 14 bases between the germline ends. This CDR3 reads CASSPKTSYQETQYF. CDR3 DNA: TGTGCCAGCTCGCCAAAGACTTCCTACCAAGAGACCCAGTACTTC. Combining the CDR3 with reference TRBV18 and TRBJ2-5 gives the whole variable domain NAGVMQNPRHLVRRRGQEARLRCSPMKGHSHVYWYRQLPEEGLKFMVYLQKENIIDESGMPKERFSAEFPKEGPSILRIQQVVRGDSAAYFCASSPKTSYQETQYFGPGTRLLVL.

The chain combines TRBV4-2 with TRBJ2-2; 11 nucleotides line up with TRBD2. V lost 0 bases and J lost 2; bases outside the gene matches: 8. CDR3 size: 19 residues. The germline gives CDR1 LGHNA, CDR2 YNFKEQ. Here the CDR3 DNA reads TGTGCCAGCAGCCAAGATTGGGCTAGCGGGAGGAAAAACACCGGGGAGCTGTTTTTT. The encoded protein is CASSQDWASGRKNTGELFF.

V and J are TRBV5-4 and TRBJ1-3, with D possibly matching TRBD1 (5 bases). Deletions cut 4 bases from V and 0 bases from J, with 11 bases between. CDR1 SGHNT and CDR2 YYREEE come from the germline V gene (reference sequence). This CDR3 comprises 15 residues. The CDR3 spells CASSQMGGSGNTIYF. The DNA of the CDR3 is TGTGCCAGCAGCCAAATGGGGGGCTCTGGAAACACCATATATTTT.

The CDR3 protein is CASSKRTLCASTDTQYF. CDR3 coding DNA: TGTGCCAGCAGCAAAAGGACTTTGTGTGCTAGCACAGATACGCAGTATTTT. This chain uses TRBV21-1 with TRBJ2-3; TRBD2 is the table's D call, not checked against the DNA. TRBV21-1 is flagged as a pseudogene. The CDR3 loop spans 17 amino acids.